Below, 31 T cell receptor beta chains from the same sample are listed, as sequenced in a study of blood T cell repertoires in COVID-19. Profiled with immunoSEQ multiplex PCR; TCRdb holds only in-frame clones, not every one. The table has 50,000 to 70,000 clones, roughly 86% seen once. Material: peripheral blood. The receptors stem from a man aged 45 to 65 with active COVID-19.

The rearrangement joins TRBV6-2 or TRBV6-3 to TRBJ1-1, with D maybe TRBD1 (5 bases). Germline values: CDR1 MNHEY, CDR2 SVGEGT. V was trimmed by 4 bases and J by 4 bases, leaving 10 bases between them. This CDR3 is 13 amino acids long. The CDR3 reads CASSSAGPTEAFF. The CDR3, as DNA: TGTGCCAGCAGTTCGGCAGGGCCCACTGAAGCTTTCTTT.

This clone turned up a few times. The V gene is TRBV5-1, the J gene TRBJ2-3, with 7 bases identical to TRBD2. The V gene end was trimmed by 4 bases and the J gene end by 2 bases; junction bases not matched to a gene: 13. CDR1 is SGHRS and CDR2 is YFSETQ in the germline V gene. This CDR3 is built from 17 residues. CDR3 nucleotide sequence: TGCGCCAGCAGCCAAAGACTAGCCGGGGGAGCCACAGATACGCAGTATTTT. As protein: CASSQRLAGGATDTQYF.

V gene TRBV6-6 combines with J gene TRBJ1-2, with 9 positions matching TRBD1. CDR1 and CDR2 from the germline V gene are MNHNY and SVGAGI (reference sequence). V was clipped by 6 bases and J by 5 bases; unmatched bases: 4. This CDR3 has 13 amino acids. CDR3: CASSHDRGYGYTF. The CDR3 DNA reads as TGTGCCAGCAGCCACGACAGGGGGTATGGCTACACCTTC.

V usage is TRBV6-4 and J usage is TRBJ2-3; D unclear. Germline V gene sequence: CDR1 MRHNA, CDR2 SNTAGT. Trimming took off 10 bases at V and 0 bases at J, with 14 bases between the two ends. This CDR3 has 14 residues. CDR3 bases: TGTGCCACCTCCCCCACTTCCAGCACAGATACGCAGTATTTT. It translates to CATSPTSSTDTQYF.

For the CDR3, the DNA is TGTGCCAGTAGTATCAGACATATGATTTCCTACGAGCAGTACTTC. Translation gives CASSIRHMISYEQYF. The chain carries TRBV19 and TRBJ2-7; D gene ambiguous. The germline V gene has CDR1 LNHDA and CDR2 SQIVND (reference sequence). The CDR3 extends over 15 amino acids. The germline V and J ends were trimmed by 3 bases and 1 base, with 13 bases remaining between them.

The rearrangement joins TRBV7-6 to TRBJ2-1; TRBD1 agrees at 10 bases. CDR3 length: 15 amino acids. The J segment lost 7 bases and the V segment lost 5 bases, leaving 8 bases of the junction unmatched. Germline V gives CDR1 SGHVS, CDR2 FNYEAQ. The CDR3 is CASSRTGTGVNEQFF. CDR3 DNA sequence: TGTGCCAGCAGCCGAACCGGGACAGGGGTTAATGAGCAGTTCTTC.

This clone was found a few times. The gene calls are TRBV29-1 and TRBJ1-4; tentative D call: TRBD1 (5 bases). V was trimmed by 4 bases and J by 7 bases, leaving 13 bases between them. Germline lookup yields CDR1 SQVTM and CDR2 ANQGSEA. The CDR3 runs 13 residues. The DNA of the CDR3 is TGCAGCGTTGGAAGGGGTGGTGGTGAAAAACTGTTTTTT. This translates into CSVGRGGGEKLFF.

The CDR3 nucleotides read TGTGCCAGCAGCTTATCTACAACTAATGAAAAACTGTTTTTT. It translates to CASSLSTTNEKLFF. The chain combines TRBV7-9 with TRBJ1-4; D gene uncertain. In germline, CDR1 is SEHNR, CDR2 FQNEAQ (reference sequence). Between the trimmed V and J ends, which lost 2 bases and 0 bases, there was a span of 4 bases. This CDR3 comprises 14 residues.

The chain links TRBV2 to TRBJ1-5; possible D gene TRBD1, 5 bases. Trimming took 3 bases from V and 0 from J, leaving 9 bases between them. The germline V gene has CDR1 SNHLY and CDR2 FYNNEI. The CDR3 length is 15 residues. CDR3 sequence reads: CASSEKGISNQPQHF. Here the CDR3 DNA reads TGTGCCAGCAGTGAGAAGGGGATTAGCAATCAGCCCCAGCATTTT.

The chain has TRBV9 and TRBJ2-3; 16 bases map to TRBD2. With V trimmed by 3 bases and J by 0 bases, 7 bases remained unmatched. The CDR3 sequence is 19 residues long. Germline V lookup: CDR1 SGDLS, CDR2 YYNGEE. The CDR3 DNA sequence: TGTGCCAGCAGCGCAAGACCGGGACTAGCGGGGGGGAGCACAGATACGCAGTATTTT. Translation: CASSARPGLAGGSTDTQYF.

The gene calls are TRBV7-9 and TRBJ1-1; D perhaps matches TRBD1 (6 bases). V was trimmed by 8 bases and J by 5 bases, leaving 12 bases between them. This CDR3 has 12 amino acids. Germline values: CDR1 SEHNR, CDR2 FQNEAQ (reference sequence). Written as DNA, the CDR3 is TGTGCCAGCCGAGGAAGGGGGACTGAAGCTTTCTTT. It codes for CASRGRGTEAFF.

The chain recombines TRBV6-5 with TRBJ2-1; 8 bases match TRBD1. V lost 5 bases, J lost 4 bases, and 7 bases stayed unmatched. The CDR3 is 15 amino acids. From germline, CDR1 is MNHEY and CDR2 SVGAGI. CDR3 loop: CASSRSQGAYNEQFF. In nucleotides, the CDR3 is TGTGCCAGCAGTCGGTCGCAGGGGGCTTACAATGAGCAGTTCTTC.

This chain connects TRBV5-1 to TRBJ2-7; 15 bases fit TRBD2. This CDR3 has 15 residues. Germline V gene data show CDR1 as SGHRS and CDR2 as YFSETQ. Losses at the gene ends were 0 bases for V and 7 bases for J; bases not matched to a gene: 2. CDR3: CASSLEGLAGGEQYF. CDR3 in DNA: TGCGCCAGCAGCTTGGAAGGACTAGCGGGGGGGGAGCAGTACTTC.

This chain joins TRBV4-2 and TRBJ1-5, with 9 bases matching TRBD1. In germline, CDR1 is LGHNA, CDR2 YNFKEQ. J gave up 1 base and V 3 bases, and 4 bases lay outside the gene matches. This CDR3 region has 16 residues. DNA for the CDR3: TGTGCCAGCAGCCACGAGGGACAGGGAAGCAATCAGCCCCAGCATTTT. Amino acids: CASSHEGQGSNQPQHF.

The chain uses TRBV11-2 and TRBJ2-2; TRBD1 is a possible D gene (6 bases). The CDR3 totals 15 residues. Germline-derived CDR1 and CDR2 are SGHAT and FQNNGV. The V and J ends lost 5 bases and 4 bases respectively, with 14 bases between them. The CDR3 nucleotides read TGTGCCAGCAGCGCACAGGGAGTTGGCACCGGGGAGCTGTTTTTT. It translates to CASSAQGVGTGELFF.

The rearrangement uses TRBV27 and TRBJ1-4; D is unclear. Trimming cost V 7 bases and J 8 bases, with 14 bases left between them. The CDR3 extends over 13 amino acids. Germline V lookup: CDR1 MNHEY, CDR2 SMNVEV (reference sequence). DNA for the CDR3: TGTGCCAGCACTTCCGCGGTCGGGGAAAAACTGTTTTTT. It encodes CASTSAVGEKLFF.

The chain carries TRBV9 and TRBJ2-3; D perhaps matches TRBD2 (6 bases). Per the germline V gene, CDR1 is SGDLS and CDR2 is YYNGEE. V was pared by 3 bases and J by 2 bases, with 13 bases between. This CDR3 region has 15 residues. The CDR3: CASSASGPTTDTQYF. In nucleotides, the CDR3 is TGTGCCAGCAGCGCAAGCGGGCCCACCACAGATACGCAGTATTTT.

This clone was seen a handful of times. The CDR3 bases are TGCGCCAGCAGCGACCCGGGACAGGGGAAGGCTGGGGCCAACGTCCTGACTTTC. Its protein product is CASSDPGQGKAGANVLTF. V and J are TRBV5-1 and TRBJ2-6; 10 bases line up with TRBD1. The CDR3 loop spans 18 amino acids. Germline CDR1 reads SGHRS; CDR2 reads YFSETQ. The V and J ends lost 4 bases and 2 bases, in that order; junction bases with no gene match: 9.

This chain uses TRBV6-5 with TRBJ2-4; D is perhaps TRBD1 (6 bases). Germline V gene sequence: CDR1 MNHEY, CDR2 SVGAGI. The CDR3 is made up of 15 amino acids. Trimming shortened V by 6 bases and J by 11 bases, and 23 bases separated the two germline ends. The CDR3 loop reads CASSPPSTGSNFQYF. In DNA form, the CDR3 reads TGTGCCAGCAGCCCACCGTCCACAGGGTCGAACTTTCAGTACTTC.

The chain links TRBV3-1 (or the pseudogene TRBV3-2) to TRBJ2-7; D may be TRBD2 (6 bases). Deletions cut 3 bases from V and 6 bases from J, with 15 bases between. The germline V gene has CDR1 LGHDT and CDR2 YNNKEL (reference sequence). CDR3 length: 14 residues. The CDR3 region has the DNA TGTGCCAGCAGCCAGGCGGGACCCCGAGGCGAGCAGTACTTC. Encoded protein: CASSQAGPRGEQYF.

In its sample, this clone was seen a few times. V is TRBV5-1 and J is TRBJ1-4; D is unclear. The V and J ends lost 0 bases and 3 bases respectively, with 3 bases between them. The CDR3 loop spans 13 amino acids. The germline gives CDR1 SGHRS, CDR2 YFSETQ. CDR3 in DNA: TGCGCCAGCAGCTTGGTAGCTAATGAAAAACTGTTTTTT. It encodes CASSLVANEKLFF.

The CDR3 region has the DNA TGCGCCAGCAGCCAAGATGCCCAGGGGGCTGTTTTGGATTCACCCCTCCACTTT. It is translated as CASSQDAQGAVLDSPLHF. J is TRBJ1-6 and V is TRBV4-1; 8 bases align to TRBD1. Germline CDR1 and CDR2: MGHRA and YSYEKL. With V trimmed by 0 bases and J by 8 bases, 12 bases remained unmatched. CDR3 size: 18 residues.

The chain couples TRBV15 to TRBJ2-1; 10 positions agree with TRBD1. V trimming: 2 bases; J trimming: 4 bases; junction bases outside the gene matches: 5. CDR1 LNHNV and CDR2 YYDKDF come from the germline V gene (reference sequence). This CDR3 comprises 16 residues. CDR3 region: CATSRQPGQGYNEQFF. The CDR3 DNA is TGTGCCACCAGCAGACAACCGGGACAGGGGTACAATGAGCAGTTCTTC.

The rearrangement links TRBV2 to TRBJ1-4; 10 nucleotides align to TRBD1. This CDR3 spans 15 amino acids. CDR1 and CDR2 (germline): SNHLY, FYNNEI. Germline trimming cut 4 bases from V and 8 bases from J; bases unmatched to any gene: 7. In nucleotides, the CDR3 is TGTGCCAGCAGTGTCTTGGGACAGGGGTCCGAAAAACTGTTTTTT. This encodes CASSVLGQGSEKLFF.

The V gene is TRBV11-2, the J gene TRBJ1-5, with a possible D match to TRBD1 (5 bases). The V gene lost 1 base and the J gene lost 5 bases, with 15 bases spanning the gap. Germline V gives CDR1 SGHAT, CDR2 FQNNGV. The CDR3 consists of 16 residues. CDR3 amino acids: CASSLGQTEFHQPQHF. The CDR3 nucleotides are TGTGCCAGCAGCTTAGGACAGACAGAATTCCATCAGCCCCAGCATTTT.

The rearrangement joins TRBV12-3 or TRBV12-4 to TRBJ2-5, with D tentatively TRBD1 (5 bases). The V end lost 4 bases, the J end lost 5 bases, and 8 bases lay between the germline ends. The CDR3 sequence is 12 residues long. The CDR3 reads CASSWAGETQYF. The CDR3 DNA reads as TGTGCCAGCAGTTGGGCAGGGGAGACCCAGTACTTC.

The J gene is TRBJ2-1, the V gene TRBV19, with 9 bases matching TRBD1. V shed 3 bases, J shed 5 bases, and the junction held 11 bases outside the gene matches. Germline lookup yields CDR1 LNHDA and CDR2 SQIVND (reference sequence). This CDR3 contains 17 residues. DNA for the CDR3: TGTGCCAGTAGTATCCGAACGGACAGGGGAAGGCACAATGAGCAGTTCTTC. Amino acid sequence: CASSIRTDRGRHNEQFF.

The chain employs TRBV28 and TRBJ2-3; TRBD2 matches 9 bases. V shed 5 bases and J 3 bases; nucleotides not matched to a gene: 9. Germline V gene sequence: CDR1 MDHEN, CDR2 SYDVKM. The CDR3 length is 16 residues. The CDR3 nucleotides read TGTGCCAGCAGTCCCCATCTAGCGGGACTAACAGATACGCAGTATTTT. Its protein product is CASSPHLAGLTDTQYF. Filled out from reference TRBV28 and TRBJ2-3, the complete variable domain reads DVKVTQSSRYLVKRTGEKVFLECVQDMDHENMFWYRQDPGLGLRLIYFSYDVKMKEKGDIPEGYSVSREKKERFSLILESASTNQTSMYLCASSPHLAGLTDTQYFGPGTRLTVL.

This chain links TRBV3-1 (or the pseudogene TRBV3-2) with TRBJ2-1, with D possibly matching TRBD1 (6 bases). The CDR3 is made up of 14 amino acids. Trimming stripped 4 bases from V and 7 bases from J, with 14 bases between. The germline CDR1 and CDR2 sequences are LGHDT and YNNKEL (reference sequence). The CDR3: CASSRGTYLNEQFF. The CDR3 DNA sequence: TGTGCCAGCAGCCGTGGGACATACCTTAATGAGCAGTTCTTC.

This sequence joins TRBV3-1 (or the pseudogene TRBV3-2) and TRBJ2-7; D possibly corresponds to TRBD2 (5 bases). The germline gives CDR1 LGHDT, CDR2 YNNKEL (reference sequence). V shed 1 base and J shed 1 base, with 5 bases lying between them. This CDR3 is 13 amino acids long. CDR3 nucleotides: TGTGCCAGCAGCCAAGCGGGGTCCTACGAGCAGTACGTC. Translation gives CASSQAGSYEQYV.

This clone occurred once. The J gene is TRBJ1-2, the V gene TRBV5-1; 7 nucleotides match TRBD1. The CDR3 spans 12 residues. Germline loops: CDR1 SGHRS, CDR2 YFSETQ. V gave up 4 bases and J gave up 10 bases; unmatched junction bases: 7. CDR3 sequence reads: CASSPDRDPYTF. CDR3 nucleotide sequence: TGCGCCAGCAGCCCCGACAGGGACCCCTACACCTTC.